This T cell receptor beta chain was observed in a study of technical replicates of blood from a few donors listed by TCRdb under 2017. Between the V and J ends, shortened by 1 base and 3 bases respectively, the junction contains 11 bases. Spanning cysteine to phenylalanine, the CDR3 consists of 15 amino acids. Of the read, only the CDR3 DNA is kept; its 45 bases are in frame from base 1. From the germline V gene, CDR1 is MGHRA and CDR2 is YSYEKL. About this clone: There is no known antigen for this receptor. Nothing much larger sits one base from this clone, and base qualities are not available.

Preparation of the library involved the immunoSEQ multiplex PCR assay. TCRdb provides this immuneACCESS table in a form limited to in-frame rearrangements. Some clones are lacking; in checked studies, under half of them reflect an unresolved V gene, and why the rest are absent is not known. The sample table shows 50,000 to 70,000 clones, and just under 95% are seen once. Around 3% of the sample rests with the top ten. The chain was built from TRBV4-1 and TRBJ2-3; TRBD1 is a possible D gene, resting on 6 matching bases. Sample: PBMCs. The clonotype originates from a human donor in good health. Some clones in this sample may be carry-over from other donors' samples. The nucleotides read TGCGCCAGCAGCCAAGTACAGGGAGATACAGATACGCAGTATTTT. Its protein product is CASSQVQGDTDTQYF.